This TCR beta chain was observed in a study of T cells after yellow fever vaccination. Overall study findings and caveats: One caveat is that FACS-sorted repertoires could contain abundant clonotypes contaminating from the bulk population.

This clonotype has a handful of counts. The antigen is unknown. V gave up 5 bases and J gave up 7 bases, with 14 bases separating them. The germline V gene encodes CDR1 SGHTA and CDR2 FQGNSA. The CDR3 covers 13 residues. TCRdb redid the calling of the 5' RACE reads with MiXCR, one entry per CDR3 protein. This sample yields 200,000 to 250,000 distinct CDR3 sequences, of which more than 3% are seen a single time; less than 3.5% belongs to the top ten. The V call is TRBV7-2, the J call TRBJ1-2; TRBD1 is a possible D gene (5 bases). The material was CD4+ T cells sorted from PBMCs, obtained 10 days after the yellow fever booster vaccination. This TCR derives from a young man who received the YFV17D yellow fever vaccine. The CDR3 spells CASSPGRGVGYTF. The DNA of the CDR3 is TGTGCCAGCAGCCCAGGGAGGGGTGTTGGCTACACCTTC.